The TCR beta chain under discussion was sequenced for a study of human T cells and chemical hapten exposure. Overall study: Skin on the upper inner arm, approximately 2 cm by approximately 2 cm in size, was sensitized with 2% DPC. Findings of the study overall: Since the donors had alopecia, their immune response may not be the same as that of healthy people.

V lost 9 bases, J lost 3 bases, and 13 bases lay in between. The CDR3 runs to 13 residues. CDR1 is KGHDR and CDR2 is SFDVKD in the germline V gene. The library put unique molecular identifiers onto individual cDNA molecules. TCRdb passed the RACE reads through MiXCR, listing each CDR3 protein once. The table includes roughly 100,000 distinct CDR3 sequences, 34% detected once. Notes on this clonotype: Its antigen is not known.

Time point reported: patch test 3, about 24 weeks after DPC sensitization. Noted treatment: therapeutic diphenylcyclopropenone sensitization with weekly scalp DPC. Material: whole blood, obtained in connection with sensitization to the hapten diphenylcyclopropenone (DPC). The rearrangement uses TRBV24-1 and TRBJ2-5, with D tentatively TRBD1 (5 bases). The source of this sequence is a man in his forties with alopecia areata. Some clones in this sample may be carry-over from other donors' samples. CDR3 protein: CATEGAEKETQYF. CDR3 in DNA: TGTGCCACCGAAGGGGCAGAAAAAGAGACCCAGTACTTC.